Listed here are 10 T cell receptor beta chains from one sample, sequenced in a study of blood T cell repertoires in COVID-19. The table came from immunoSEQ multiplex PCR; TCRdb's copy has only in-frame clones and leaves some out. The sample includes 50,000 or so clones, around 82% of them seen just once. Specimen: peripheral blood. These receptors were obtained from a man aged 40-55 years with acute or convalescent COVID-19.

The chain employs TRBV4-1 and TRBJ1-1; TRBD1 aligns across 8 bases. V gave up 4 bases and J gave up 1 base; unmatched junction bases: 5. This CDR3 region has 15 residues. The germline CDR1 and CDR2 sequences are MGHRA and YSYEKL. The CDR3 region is CASSPGDRRNTEAFF. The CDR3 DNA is TGCGCCAGCAGCCCTGGGGACAGGAGGAACACTGAAGCTTTCTTT.

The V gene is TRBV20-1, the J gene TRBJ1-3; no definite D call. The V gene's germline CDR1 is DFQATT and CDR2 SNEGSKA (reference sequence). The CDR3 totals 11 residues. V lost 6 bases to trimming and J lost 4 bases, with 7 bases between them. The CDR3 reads CSAREGNTIYF. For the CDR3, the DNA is TGCAGTGCCCGAGAAGGAAACACCATATATTTT.

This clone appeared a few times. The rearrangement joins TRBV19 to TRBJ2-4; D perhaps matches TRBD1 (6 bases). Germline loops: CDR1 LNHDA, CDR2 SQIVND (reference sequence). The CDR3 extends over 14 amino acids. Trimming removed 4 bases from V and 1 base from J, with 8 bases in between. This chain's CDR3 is CASSTQGAKNIQYF. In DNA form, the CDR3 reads TGTGCCAGTAGTACTCAGGGGGCCAAAAACATTCAGTACTTC.

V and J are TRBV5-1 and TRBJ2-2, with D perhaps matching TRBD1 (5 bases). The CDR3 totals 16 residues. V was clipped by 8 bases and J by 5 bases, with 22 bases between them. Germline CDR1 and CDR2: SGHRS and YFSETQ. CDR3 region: CASTRTNHLRTGELFF. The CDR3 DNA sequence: TGCGCCAGTACGCGGACAAACCATTTGAGGACCGGGGAGCTGTTTTTT.

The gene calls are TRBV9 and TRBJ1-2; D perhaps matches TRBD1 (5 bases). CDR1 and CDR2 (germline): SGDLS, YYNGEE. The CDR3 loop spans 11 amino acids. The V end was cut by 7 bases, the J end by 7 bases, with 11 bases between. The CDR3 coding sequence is TGTGCCAGCGGTGGAGGGGTTGGCTACACCTTC. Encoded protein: CASGGGVGYTF.

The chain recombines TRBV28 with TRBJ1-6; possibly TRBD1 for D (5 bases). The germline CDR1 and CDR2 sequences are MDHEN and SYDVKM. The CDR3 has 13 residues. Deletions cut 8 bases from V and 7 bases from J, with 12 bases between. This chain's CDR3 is CASLRAGNSPLHF. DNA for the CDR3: TGTGCCAGCCTCAGGGCAGGGAATTCACCCCTCCACTTT.

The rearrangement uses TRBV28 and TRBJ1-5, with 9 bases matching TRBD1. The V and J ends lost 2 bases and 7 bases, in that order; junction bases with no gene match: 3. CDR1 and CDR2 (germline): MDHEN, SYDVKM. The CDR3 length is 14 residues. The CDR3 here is CASSLRQGVQPQHF. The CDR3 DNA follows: TGTGCCAGCAGTTTACGACAGGGGGTCCAGCCCCAGCATTTT.

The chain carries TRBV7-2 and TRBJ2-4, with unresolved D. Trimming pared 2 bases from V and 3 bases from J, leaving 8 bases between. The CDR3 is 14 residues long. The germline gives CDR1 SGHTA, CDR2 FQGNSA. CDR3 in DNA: TGTGCCAGCAGCTTAAGCCCCTACAAAAACATTCAGTACTTC. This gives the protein CASSLSPYKNIQYF.

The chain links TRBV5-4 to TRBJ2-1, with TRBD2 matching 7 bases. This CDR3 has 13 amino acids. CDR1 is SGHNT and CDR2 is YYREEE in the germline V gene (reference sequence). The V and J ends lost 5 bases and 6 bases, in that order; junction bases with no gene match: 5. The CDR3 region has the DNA TGTGCCAGCAGTTACCTAGCGGTCAATGAGCAGTTCTTC. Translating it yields CASSYLAVNEQFF.

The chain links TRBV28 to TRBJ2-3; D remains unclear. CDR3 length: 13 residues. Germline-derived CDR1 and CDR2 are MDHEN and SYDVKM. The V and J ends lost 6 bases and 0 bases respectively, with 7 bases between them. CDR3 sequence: CASRVTSTDTQYF. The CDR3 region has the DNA TGTGCCAGCAGGGTAACTAGCACAGATACGCAGTATTTT. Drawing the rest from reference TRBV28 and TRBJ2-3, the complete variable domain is DVKVTQSSRYLVKRTGEKVFLECVQDMDHENMFWYRQDPGLGLRLIYFSYDVKMKEKGDIPEGYSVSREKKERFSLILESASTNQTSMYLCASRVTSTDTQYFGPGTRLTVL.